This T cell receptor (beta chain) was captured in a study of cytomegalovirus exposure and HLA in healthy donors. 60 Vbeta and 13 Jbeta primers were used in PCR. Using immunoSEQ multiplex PCR, the repertoire was profiled, and TCRdb retains in-frame clones only, with some absent. The profile covers more than 45,000 clones, with about 70% appearing a single time and about 6% taken by the ten largest. Specimen: PBMCs. This sequence originates from a man aged 25-45 years in good health and CMV-seronegative.

CDR3 residues: CASSRTGGLSDTQYF. The CDR3 coding sequence is TGTGCCAGCAGCCGGACAGGCGGCCTTTCAGATACGCAGTATTTT. The chain links TRBV7-6 to TRBJ2-3, with 7 bases matching TRBD1. Trimming removed 5 bases from V and 4 bases from J; junction bases left unmatched: 9. Germline-derived CDR1 and CDR2 are SGHVS and FNYEAQ. This CDR3 region has 15 residues.